One and the same sample provided the 9 T cell receptor beta chains below, sequenced in a study of blood T cell repertoires in COVID-19 (dated by TCRdb to 2020 to 2022). To prepare the library, the immunoSEQ multiplex PCR assay was applied. TCRdb obtained this table from immuneACCESS and retained in-frame rearrangements with V and J assigned. These tables miss some clones; where compared with another copy, unresolved V genes account for less than half of the shortfall, and the remainder is unexplained. Here the sample has about 62,000 clones; more than 80% occur a single time. Of the sample, 18% falls within the top ten clones. The material sequenced was peripheral blood. The receptors were gathered from a woman aged 60-70 years with COVID-19, enrolled during active disease.

This sequence joins TRBV3-1 (or the pseudogene TRBV3-2) and TRBJ1-1, with TRBD1 matching 9 bases. Germline V lookup: CDR1 LGHDT, CDR2 YNNKEL (reference sequence). V shed 9 bases and J 1 base; nucleotides not matched to a gene: 3. There are 13 residues in the CDR3. For the CDR3, the DNA is TGTGCCAGTGCGGGACAGGGGAACACTGAAGCTTTCTTT. This translates into CASAGQGNTEAFF.

V usage is TRBV28 and J usage is TRBJ1-2; 9 bases align to TRBD1. There are 15 residues in the CDR3. Trimming at V came to 6 bases and at J to 4 bases, leaving 9 bases not matched to a gene. The germline CDR1 and CDR2 sequences are MDHEN and SYDVKM. The DNA for the CDR3 is TGTGCCAGCAGCTACGGACAGGGGCGCGGCTATGGCTACACCTTC. Encoded protein: CASSYGQGRGYGYTF.

V gene TRBV4-1 combines with J gene TRBJ2-5; weak D call: TRBD1 (6 bases). This CDR3 spans 15 amino acids. Trimming removed 3 bases at V and 1 base at J, with 12 bases between. The germline V gene encodes CDR1 MGHRA and CDR2 YSYEKL. This chain's CDR3 is CASSQSRDIQETQYF. The CDR3 coding sequence is TGCGCCAGCAGCCAGAGCCGGGACATCCAAGAGACCCAGTACTTC.

The V and J genes are TRBV9 and TRBJ2-1; maybe TRBD1 (7 bases). There are 14 residues in the CDR3. Germline lookup yields CDR1 SGDLS and CDR2 YYNGEE. V was trimmed by 4 bases and J by 3 bases, leaving 11 bases between them. The CDR3 region is CASSSGDSYNEQFF. CDR3 DNA sequence: TGTGCCAGCAGCTCGGGGGACAGCTACAATGAGCAGTTCTTC.

This chain joins TRBV7-2 and TRBJ2-1, with 7 bases identical to TRBD2. Germline assignment: CDR1 SGHTA and CDR2 FQGNSA. This CDR3 comprises 14 residues. V trimming: 1 base; J trimming: 11 bases; junction bases outside the gene matches: 8. The CDR3 region is CASSLDYRGDQQFF. In DNA, the CDR3 is TGTGCCAGCAGCTTAGATTACCGGGGGGACCAGCAGTTCTTC.

The CDR3 here is CASSISSLGDYGYTF. The DNA for the CDR3 is TGTGCCAGTAGTATAAGCTCCCTAGGGGACTATGGCTACACCTTC. The V and J genes are TRBV19 and TRBJ1-2; possible D gene TRBD1, 5 bases. V shed 2 bases and J shed 3 bases, with 13 bases lying between them. From germline, CDR1 is LNHDA and CDR2 SQIVND (reference sequence). This CDR3 spans 15 amino acids.

V is TRBV9 and J is TRBJ2-7; TRBD1 might be the D (6 bases). The germline CDR1 and CDR2 sequences are SGDLS and YYNGEE. The V and J ends lost 2 bases and 2 bases respectively, with 8 bases between them. The CDR3 totals 13 residues. CDR3 protein: CASSVGQTYEQYF. The CDR3 DNA reads TGTGCCAGCAGCGTCGGACAGACCTACGAGCAGTACTTC. Complete variable domain (other parts from reference TRBV9 and TRBJ2-7): DSGVTQTPKHLITATGQRVTLRCSPRSGDLSVYWYQQSLDQGLQFLIQYYNGEERAKGNILERFSAQQFPDLHSELNLSSLELGDSALYFCASSVGQTYEQYFGPGTRLTVT.

The V gene is TRBV6-9, the J gene TRBJ2-1, with TRBD2 matching over 7 bases. Germline values: CDR1 MNHGY, CDR2 SVAAGI. The ends lost 7 bases at V and 6 bases at J; junction bases unmatched: 9. The CDR3 length is 14 residues. The DNA for the CDR3 is TGTGCCAGCACCCCAATAGCGGGCTGCAATGAGCAGTTCTTC. Encoded protein: CASTPIAGCNEQFF.

This rearrangement joins TRBV5-4 to TRBJ1-5; possible D gene TRBD1, 5 bases. In germline, CDR1 is SGHNT, CDR2 YYREEE (reference sequence). V dropped 3 bases and J dropped 2 bases, with 12 bases sitting between them. CDR3 length: 15 amino acids. CDR3 bases: TGTGCCAGCAGCTGGGGGACTGACCGCAATCAGCCCCAGCATTTT. Translating it yields CASSWGTDRNQPQHF. Full variable domain (rest looked up from reference TRBV5-4 and TRBJ1-5): ETGVTQSPTHLIKTRGQQVTLRCSSQSGHNTVSWYQQALGQGPQFIFQYYREEENGRGNFPPRFSGLQFPNYSSELNVNALELDDSALYLCASSWGTDRNQPQHFGDGTRLSIL.